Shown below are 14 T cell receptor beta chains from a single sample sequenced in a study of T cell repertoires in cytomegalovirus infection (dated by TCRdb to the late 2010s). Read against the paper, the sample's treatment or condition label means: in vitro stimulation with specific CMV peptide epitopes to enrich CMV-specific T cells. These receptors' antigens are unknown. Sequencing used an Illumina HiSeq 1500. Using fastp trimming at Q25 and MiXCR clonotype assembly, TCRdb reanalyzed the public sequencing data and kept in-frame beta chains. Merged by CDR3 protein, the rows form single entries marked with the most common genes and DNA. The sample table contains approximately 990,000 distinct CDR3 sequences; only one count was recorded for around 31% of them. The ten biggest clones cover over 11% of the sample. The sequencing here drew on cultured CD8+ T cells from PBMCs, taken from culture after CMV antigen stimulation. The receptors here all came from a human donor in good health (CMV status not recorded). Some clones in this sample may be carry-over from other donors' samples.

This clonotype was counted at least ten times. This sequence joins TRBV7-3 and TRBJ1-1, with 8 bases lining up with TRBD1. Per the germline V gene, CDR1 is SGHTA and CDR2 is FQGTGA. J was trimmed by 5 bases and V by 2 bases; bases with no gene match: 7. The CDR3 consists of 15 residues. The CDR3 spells CASSLAGGGLTEAFF. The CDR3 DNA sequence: TGTGCCAGCAGCTTAGCAGGGGGCGGATTAACTGAAGCTTTCTTT.

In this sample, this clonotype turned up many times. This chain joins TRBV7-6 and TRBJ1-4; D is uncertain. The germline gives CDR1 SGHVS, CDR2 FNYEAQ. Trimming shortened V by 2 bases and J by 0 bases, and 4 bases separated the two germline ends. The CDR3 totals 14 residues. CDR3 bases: TGTGCCAGCAGCTTAAGTGCAACTAATGAAAAACTGTTTTTT. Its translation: CASSLSATNEKLFF.

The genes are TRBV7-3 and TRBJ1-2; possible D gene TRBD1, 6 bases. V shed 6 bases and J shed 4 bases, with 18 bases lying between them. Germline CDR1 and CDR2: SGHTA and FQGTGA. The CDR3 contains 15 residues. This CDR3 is CASSYSRGRPYGYTF. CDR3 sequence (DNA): TGTGCCAGCAGTTACTCGAGGGGGAGACCCTATGGCTACACCTTC.

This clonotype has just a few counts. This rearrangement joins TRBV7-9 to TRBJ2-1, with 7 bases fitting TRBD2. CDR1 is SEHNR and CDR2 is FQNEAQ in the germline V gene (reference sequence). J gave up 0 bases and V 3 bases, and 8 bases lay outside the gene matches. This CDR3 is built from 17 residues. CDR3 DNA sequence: TGTGCCAGCAGCTTGGGGGGGGAAGTGAGCTCCTACAATGAGCAGTTCTTC. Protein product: CASSLGGEVSSYNEQFF. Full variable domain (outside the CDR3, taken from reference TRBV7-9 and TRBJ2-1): DTGVSQNPRHKITKRGQNVTFRCDPISEHNRLYWYRQTLGQGPEFLTYFQNEAQLEKSRLLSDRFSAERPKGSFSTLEIQRTEQGDSAMYLCASSLGGEVSSYNEQFFGPGTRLTVL.

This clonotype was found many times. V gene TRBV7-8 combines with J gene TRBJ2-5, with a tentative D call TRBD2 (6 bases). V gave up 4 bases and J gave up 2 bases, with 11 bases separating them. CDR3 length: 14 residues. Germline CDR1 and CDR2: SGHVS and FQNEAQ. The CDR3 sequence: CASSSLLAQETQYF. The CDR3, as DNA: TGTGCCAGCAGCTCCCTACTAGCACAAGAGACCCAGTACTTC.

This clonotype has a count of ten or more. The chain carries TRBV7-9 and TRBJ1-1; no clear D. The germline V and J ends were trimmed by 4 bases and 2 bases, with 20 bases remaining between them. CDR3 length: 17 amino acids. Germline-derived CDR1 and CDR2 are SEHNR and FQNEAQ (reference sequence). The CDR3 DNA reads TGTGCCAGCAGCTCTCCCCGAGACATCCCAGGTAACACTGAAGCTTTCTTT. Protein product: CASSSPRDIPGNTEAFF.

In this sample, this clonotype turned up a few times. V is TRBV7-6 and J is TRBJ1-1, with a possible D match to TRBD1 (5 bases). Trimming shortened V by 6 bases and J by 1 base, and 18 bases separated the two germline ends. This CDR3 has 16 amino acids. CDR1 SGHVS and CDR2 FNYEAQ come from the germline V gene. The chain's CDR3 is CASSPRPQGENTEAFF. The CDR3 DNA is TGTGCCAGCAGTCCTCGGCCACAAGGGGAGAACACTGAAGCTTTCTTT.

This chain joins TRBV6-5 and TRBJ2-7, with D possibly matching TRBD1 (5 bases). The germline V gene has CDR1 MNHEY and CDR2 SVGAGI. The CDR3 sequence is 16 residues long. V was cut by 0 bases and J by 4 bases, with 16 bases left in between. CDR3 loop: CASSYSDGHPFYEQYF. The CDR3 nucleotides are TGTGCCAGCAGTTACTCGGATGGACACCCCTTTTACGAGCAGTACTTC.

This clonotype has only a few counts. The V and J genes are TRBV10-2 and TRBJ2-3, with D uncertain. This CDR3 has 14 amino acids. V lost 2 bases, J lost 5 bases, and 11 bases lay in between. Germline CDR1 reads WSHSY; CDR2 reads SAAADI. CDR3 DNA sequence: TGCGCCAGCAGTGAGCTAGGCTCCTTAGATACGCAGTATTTT. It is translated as CASSELGSLDTQYF.

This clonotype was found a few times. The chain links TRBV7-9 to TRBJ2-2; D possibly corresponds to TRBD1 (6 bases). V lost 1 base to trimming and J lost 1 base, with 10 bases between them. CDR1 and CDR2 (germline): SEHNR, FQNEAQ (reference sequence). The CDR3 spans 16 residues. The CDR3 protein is CASSLVPGENTGELFF. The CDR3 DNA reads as TGTGCCAGCAGCTTAGTCCCAGGGGAGAACACCGGGGAGCTGTTTTTT.

Here the CDR3 reads CASSKDRGAFPYNSPLHF. The DNA for the CDR3 is TGTGCCAGCAGCAAGGACAGGGGCGCCTTTCCTTATAATTCACCCCTCCACTTT. The chain combines TRBV7-9 with TRBJ1-6; 9 positions match TRBD1. The CDR3 spans 18 residues. Germline V CDR1 and CDR2: SEHNR, FQNEAQ (reference sequence). V trimming: 5 bases; J trimming: 4 bases; junction bases outside the gene matches: 12.

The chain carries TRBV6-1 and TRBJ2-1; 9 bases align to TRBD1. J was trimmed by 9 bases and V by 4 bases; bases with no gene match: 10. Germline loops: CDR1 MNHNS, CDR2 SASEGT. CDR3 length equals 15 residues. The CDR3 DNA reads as TGTGCCAGCAGTGGATGGGACAGGGAGGGCTTTGAGCAGTTCTTC. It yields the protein CASSGWDREGFEQFF.

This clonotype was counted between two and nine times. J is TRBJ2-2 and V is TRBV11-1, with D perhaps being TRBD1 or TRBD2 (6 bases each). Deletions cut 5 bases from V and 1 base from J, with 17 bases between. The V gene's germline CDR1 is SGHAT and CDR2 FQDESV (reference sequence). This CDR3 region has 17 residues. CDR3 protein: CASSPPLGGQNTGELFF. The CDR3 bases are TGTGCCAGCAGCCCCCCCTTGGGGGGCCAGAACACCGGGGAGCTGTTTTTT. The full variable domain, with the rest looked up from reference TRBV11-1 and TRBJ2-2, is EAEVAQSPRYKITEKSQAVAFWCDPISGHATLYWYRQILGQGPELLVQFQDESVVDDSQLPKDRFSAERLKGVDSTLKIQPAELGDSAMYLCASSPPLGGQNTGELFFGEGSRLTVL.

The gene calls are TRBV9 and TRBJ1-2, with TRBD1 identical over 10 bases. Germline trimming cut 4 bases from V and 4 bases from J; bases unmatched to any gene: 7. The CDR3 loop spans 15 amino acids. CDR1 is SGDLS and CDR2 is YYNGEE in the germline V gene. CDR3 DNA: TGTGCCAGCAGCTCCCGGGACAGGGGTGTCTATGGCTACACCTTC. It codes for CASSSRDRGVYGYTF.